This T cell receptor beta chain was sequenced for a study of blood T cell repertoires in COVID-19. Study at large: From T cells, B-cell-depleted T cells, or PBMCs came the material, which was cDNA or gDNA.

This clone was counted only a few times. Participants spanned ages about 18 to 95 years and resided in 24 US areas. Participant-reported clinical history was the basis for cohort assignment. Germline values: CDR1 SGHDT, CDR2 YYEEEE. The trim removed 4 bases at V and 4 bases at J, leaving 10 bases unmatched. The CDR3 is 15 residues long. Authors' analysis steps: How many nucleated cells were present was estimated from reference gene primer amplification. Assay used: immunoSEQ multiplex PCR; TCRdb lists only in-frame clones, some missing. That table supplies the V and J calls and clone size; D and trimming were determined from the DNA. The repertoire holds fewer than 200,000 clones, roughly 85% seen once, with approximately 4.7% in the top ten.

This chain connects TRBV5-6 to TRBJ1-2; 7 nucleotides line up with TRBD1. The specimen sequenced was PBMCs or T cells enriched from blood (not recorded which). The receptor was isolated from a woman between 45 and 65 years old who had recovered from COVID-19. In DNA form, the CDR3 reads TGTGCCAGCAGCCCTGACCACAGGGGCCCCTATGGCTACACCTTC. Its protein is CASSPDHRGPYGYTF.